The 11 T cell receptor beta chains listed next were all sequenced from one sample in a study of T cell responses to AZD1222 COVID-19 vaccine. The protocol was immunoSEQ multiplex PCR, while the TCRdb copy is restricted to in-frame clones and leaves out a portion. The sample consists of some 170,000 clones, more than 85% of them appearing once. The specimen comprised peripheral blood, sampled 28 days after the second AZD1222 dose. The receptors originated from an adult who received the AZD1222 COVID-19 vaccine.

The V gene is TRBV5-1, the J gene TRBJ2-1; the match to TRBD2 covers 12 bases. Germline V gene lookup returns CDR1 SGHRS and CDR2 YFSETQ. V was clipped by 5 bases and J by 3 bases; unmatched bases: 6. The CDR3 runs to 16 residues. The DNA of the CDR3 is TGCGCCAGCAGTACGGGACTAGCGGGCCTCTACAATGAGCAGTTCTTC. This translates into CASSTGLAGLYNEQFF.

The chain combines TRBV6-6 with TRBJ2-3, with 11 nucleotides matching TRBD2. Per the germline V gene, CDR1 is MNHNY and CDR2 is SVGAGI (reference sequence). J gave up 1 base and V 5 bases, and 8 bases lay outside the gene matches. CDR3 length: 17 amino acids. The CDR3 spells CASSQGLAVSGTDTQYF. The CDR3 bases are TGTGCCAGCAGTCAGGGACTAGCGGTCTCGGGCACAGATACGCAGTATTTT.

The chain couples TRBV18 to TRBJ2-2, with 10 nucleotides matching TRBD1. Germline V gene lookup returns CDR1 KGHSH and CDR2 LQKENI. Trimming took 3 bases from V and 1 from J; bases not matched to a gene: 11. There are 19 residues in the CDR3. The chain's CDR3 is CASSPLRTGGSRNTGELFF. For the CDR3, the DNA is TGTGCCAGCTCACCGCTGAGGACAGGGGGGAGTCGGAACACCGGGGAGCTGTTTTTT.

This chain connects TRBV27 to TRBJ2-7; possible D gene TRBD1, 5 bases. There are 13 residues in the CDR3. Trimming removed 2 bases at V and 7 bases at J, with 12 bases between. Germline loops: CDR1 MNHEY, CDR2 SMNVEV (reference sequence). The CDR3 coding sequence is TGTGCCAGCAGTTTAAATTGGGGCGAGGAGCAGTACTTC. The encoded protein is CASSLNWGEEQYF.

The chain links TRBV27 to TRBJ2-5; 13 bases map to TRBD2. The V gene end was trimmed by 5 bases and the J gene end by 4 bases; junction bases not matched to a gene: 7. This CDR3 comprises 16 residues. The V gene's germline CDR1 is MNHEY and CDR2 SMNVEV (reference sequence). CDR3 protein: CASSPGTSGIGETQYF. The CDR3 DNA follows: TGTGCCAGCAGTCCTGGGACTAGCGGGATTGGAGAGACCCAGTACTTC.

The rearrangement links TRBV6-1 to TRBJ1-1, with D perhaps TRBD1 (5 bases). The CDR3 has 15 amino acids. V was cut by 2 bases and J by 0 bases, with 10 bases left in between. Germline CDR1 MNHNS, CDR2 SASEGT. CDR3 DNA: TGTGCCAGCAGTGAAACGGGGGGGATGAACACTGAAGCTTTCTTT. Translated: CASSETGGMNTEAFF.

J is TRBJ1-5 and V is TRBV3-1 (or the pseudogene TRBV3-2); tentative D call: TRBD1 (6 bases). Germline V CDR1 and CDR2: LGHDT, YNNKEL (reference sequence). This CDR3 comprises 15 residues. The V end was cut by 4 bases, the J end by 4 bases, with 14 bases between. This CDR3 reads CASSLDRGANQPQHF. CDR3 nucleotide sequence: TGTGCCAGCAGCCTCGATCGGGGGGCGAATCAGCCCCAGCATTTT.

The chain combines TRBV14 with TRBJ2-7, with unresolved D. V lost 4 bases to trimming and J lost 7 bases, with 14 bases between them. The CDR3 contains 13 residues. Germline assignment: CDR1 SGHDN and CDR2 FVKESK. CDR3: CASSRDPEREQYF. The CDR3 DNA follows: TGTGCCAGCAGCCGCGACCCGGAGAGAGAGCAGTACTTC.

The genes are TRBV7-8 and TRBJ1-5; D remains ambiguous. V was shortened by 2 bases and J by 3 bases, with 14 bases between the two germline ends. Germline V gene data show CDR1 as SGHVS and CDR2 as FQNEAQ. The CDR3 runs to 16 residues. The CDR3 nucleotides read TGTGCCAGCAGCTTAAGTCGCTTGTCAGCCAATCAGCCCCAGCATTTT. The encoded protein is CASSLSRLSANQPQHF.

The CDR3 reads CATSDHTSGSRDTQYF. Written as DNA, the CDR3 is TGTGCCACCAGTGACCATACTAGCGGGAGCCGGGATACGCAGTATTTT. This chain uses TRBV24-1 with TRBJ2-3, with 11 bases fitting TRBD2. From germline, CDR1 is KGHDR and CDR2 SFDVKD. This CDR3 spans 16 amino acids. The ends lost 4 bases at V and 6 bases at J; junction bases unmatched: 8.

The chain carries TRBV24-1 and TRBJ2-7; D remains ambiguous. Germline V gene sequence: CDR1 KGHDR, CDR2 SFDVKD. The length of the CDR3 is 12 residues. V gave up 1 base and J gave up 12 bases, with 12 bases separating them. CDR3 loop: CATSDFQDRWYF. In DNA form, the CDR3 reads TGTGCCACCAGTGATTTTCAGGATCGGTGGTACTTC.